This record looks at one T cell receptor beta chain sequence and its context. The antigen remains unidentified. Other DNA sequences of this sample code for an identical CDR3. This entry comes from a study of cytomegalovirus exposure and HLA in healthy donors. The wider study: There were about 85 million unique TCRs (from HLA-typed donors) in an early data release. Findings and caveats of the study: Analysis was carried out at a later point, and it linked a missense DCLRE1C variant to TCR beta V- and J-gene trimming. In a later analysis, at a false discovery rate of 0.05, fewer than 20,000 TCR beta sequences matched HLA alleles.

CDR1 is KGHSH and CDR2 is LQKENI in the germline V gene. The CDR3 sequence is 13 residues long. With 3 bases removed from V and 2 bases from J, the gap between germline ends came to 7 bases. 60 Vbeta and 13 Jbeta primers were used in PCR. Sequencing was performed with immunoSEQ multiplex PCR; in TCRdb, only in-frame clones are kept and a portion is missing. The data show 170,000 or so clones, 75% to 85% seen once. The J gene is TRBJ2-5, the V gene TRBV18; D is perhaps TRBD1 (6 bases). The TCR originated in a young woman in good health and CMV-seropositive. Input material: PBMCs. The CDR3 region has the DNA TGTGCCAGCTCACCGACAGGACAAGAGACCCAGTACTTC. It codes for CASSPTGQETQYF.